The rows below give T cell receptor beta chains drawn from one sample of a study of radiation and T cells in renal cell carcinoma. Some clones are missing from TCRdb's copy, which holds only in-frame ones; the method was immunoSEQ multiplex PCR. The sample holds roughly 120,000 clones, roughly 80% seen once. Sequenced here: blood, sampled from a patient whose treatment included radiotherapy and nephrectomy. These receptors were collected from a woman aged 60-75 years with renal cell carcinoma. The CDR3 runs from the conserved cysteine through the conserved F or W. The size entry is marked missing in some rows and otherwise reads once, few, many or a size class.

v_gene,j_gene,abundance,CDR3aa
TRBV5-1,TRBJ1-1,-,CASSPDLFSNTEAFF
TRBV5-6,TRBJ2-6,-,CASSLGRSSGANVLTF
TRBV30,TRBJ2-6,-,CAWSVRSSGANVLTF
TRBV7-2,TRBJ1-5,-,CASSLDREGRGDQPQHF
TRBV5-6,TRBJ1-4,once,CASSTGRIPNEKLFF
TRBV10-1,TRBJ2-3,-,CASSEYRGRSDTQYF
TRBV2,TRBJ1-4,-,CASRDDRVIEKLFF
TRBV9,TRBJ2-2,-,CASSRFRGGVNTGELFF
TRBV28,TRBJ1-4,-,CASRRRDREKLFF
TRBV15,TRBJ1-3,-,CATSRDFGNTIYF
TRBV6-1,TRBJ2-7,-,CASSDVPPATYEQYF
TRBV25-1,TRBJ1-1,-,CASSDSYGTEAFF
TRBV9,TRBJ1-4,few,CASSVGGGDHEKLFF
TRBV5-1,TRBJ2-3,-,CASSSLDGTDTQYF
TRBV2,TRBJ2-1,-,CASSESVRNEQFF
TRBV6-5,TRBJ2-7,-,CASSRNTGEQYF
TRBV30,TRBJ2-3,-,CAWRRIPASGREKDTQYF
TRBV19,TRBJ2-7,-,CASSIQGASYEQYF
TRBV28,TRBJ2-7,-,CASSGTSGNRYF
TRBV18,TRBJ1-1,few,CASSPQKDFNTEAFF
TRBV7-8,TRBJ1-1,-,CASTLSGGLRNTEAFF
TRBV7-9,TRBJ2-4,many,CASSLTSGDGKNIQYF
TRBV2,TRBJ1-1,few,CASSEQGLNTEAFF
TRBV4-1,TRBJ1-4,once,CASSQDGGRKLFF
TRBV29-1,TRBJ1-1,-,CSVSWNTEAFF
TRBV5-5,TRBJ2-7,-,CASSPRVQSYEQYF
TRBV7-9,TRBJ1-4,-,CASSRDRANEKLFF
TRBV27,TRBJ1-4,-,CASSFRGVNEKLFF
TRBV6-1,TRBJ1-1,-,CASRKGTDKEAFF
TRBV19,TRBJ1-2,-,CASSTAATAVHGYTF
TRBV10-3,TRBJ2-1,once,CAITDSFPNEQFF
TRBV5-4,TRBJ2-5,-,CASSLTVGETQYF
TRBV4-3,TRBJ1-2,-,CASSQDMKPGYYGYTF
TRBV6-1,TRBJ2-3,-,CASSATGTPTDTQYF
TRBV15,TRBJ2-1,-,CATSREPPGLGWNEQFF
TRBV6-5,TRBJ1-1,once,CASSSTEAFF